This is a list of T cell receptor beta chains from one sample in a study of tumor-infiltrating lymphocytes in primary liver carcinoma. Using its own MiXCR run on the multiplex PCR reads, TCRdb lists one record per CDR3 protein. The sample has about 320,000 distinct CDR3 sequences, 50% to 70% seen once. The sequenced sample consisted of peripheral blood. These receptors all stem from a middle-aged man with primary liver carcinoma and hepatitis B virus infection. The CDR3 runs from the conserved cysteine through the conserved F or W. A D gene is named only where the DNA matches it firmly. Some rows mark clone size as missing; the rest say once, few, many or name a class of expanded clone.

D	size	V	J	DNA	CDR3
.	.	TRBV13	TRBJ2-4	TGTGCTAGCACCTCGGACATGGGGCGAACCAAAAACATTCGGTACTTC	CASTSDMGRTKNIRYF
.	.	TRBV5-4	TRBJ2-5	TGTGCCAGCAGTACGTCTGATCCCCAAGAGACCCAGTACTTC	CASSTSDPQETQYF
TRBD1	many	TRBV10-3	TRBJ2-3	TGTGCCATCAGTGAGCCACAGGGGGAGGCAGATACGCAGTATTTT	CAISEPQGEADTQYF
.	many	TRBV6-1	TRBJ2-7	TGTGCCAGCAGTGTAAGGGGAGAACACTACGAGCAGTACTTC	CASSVRGEHYEQYF
TRBD1	few	TRBV5-1	TRBJ2-5	TGCGCCAGCAGCCTTACCGGGACAGTCCAAGAGACCCAGTACTTC	CASSLTGTVQETQYF
TRBD1	.	TRBV6-5	TRBJ2-1	TGTGCCAGCAGTTCAACAGGGGGCCATTATAATGGGCAGTTCTTC	CASSSTGGHYNGQFF
.	.	TRBV5-4	TRBJ2-7	TGTGCCAGCAGCTTGGTCTACGCCTACGAGCAGTACTTC	CASSLVYAYEQYF
.	.	TRBV11-3	TRBJ1-1	TGTGCCAGCAGCTTAGATGCCGGACCAGGGAGGAGCACTGAAGCTTTCTTT	CASSLDAGPGRSTEAFF
TRBD1	few	TRBV5-1	TRBJ2-6	TGCGCCAGCAGCTTGCGTGGGACAGGGTTCTCTGGGGCCAACGTCCTGACTTTC	CASSLRGTGFSGANVLTF
.	many	TRBV29-1	TRBJ1-1	TGCAGCGTCGGCGGTATGAACACTGAAGCTTTCTTT	CSVGGMNTEAFF
.	once	TRBV6-2/TRBV6-3	TRBJ1-2	TGTGCCAGCAGTCCGCAGGGAAACTATGTCTACACCTTC	CASSPQGNYVYTF
TRBD2	few	TRBV5-1	TRBJ2-7	TGCGCCAGCAGCCCCCGAGGGCTAGCGGGAGAGGTGGGATACGAGCAGTACTTC	CASSPRGLAGEVGYEQYF
.	few	TRBV30	TRBJ2-4	TGTGCCTGGAGCGAGAGAGGGAGAAACATTCAGTACTTC	CAWSERGRNIQYF
TRBD2	.	TRBV6-2/TRBV6-3	TRBJ2-3	TGTGCCAGCAGTTACAATAGGACTAGCGGGAGGAAAACAGATACGCAGTATTTT	CASSYNRTSGRKTDTQYF